These T cell receptor beta chains were read from a single sample in a study of blood T cell repertoires in COVID-19. Some clones are missing from TCRdb's copy, which holds only in-frame ones; the method was immunoSEQ multiplex PCR. The repertoire includes about 240,000 clones, around 87% of them detected once, and approximately 3.5% sits in the top ten. Specimen: PBMCs or T cells enriched from blood (not recorded which). Receptor source: a woman aged 35 to 49 with acute COVID-19. Each CDR3 is given with its conserved first and last residue. D genes are given only for firm matches. Size is omitted from some rows. Given values are once, few, many or a class for expanded clones.

. once TRBJ2-3 TRBV4-1 CASTPGHPSTDTQYF TGCGCCAGCACGCCAGGACATCCGAGCACAGATACGCAGTATTTT
TRBD1 . TRBJ2-7 TRBV5-6 CASSSDPGTGLEQYF TGTGCCAGCAGCTCAGATCCGGGGACAGGGCTCGAGCAGTACTTC
TRBD2 . TRBJ2-1 TRBV5-1 CASSPGGNEQFF TGCGCCAGCAGCCCCGGGGGGAATGAGCAGTTCTTC
. . TRBJ2-1 TRBV10-3 CAISENALNVFF TGTGCCATCAGTGAGAACGCACTAAACGTGTTCTTC
. . TRBJ1-1 TRBV29-1 CSGTIGGQAEAFF TGCAGCGGCACAATAGGGGGTCAGGCTGAAGCTTTCTTT
TRBD1 . TRBJ1-4 TRBV7-6 CASSLVGGTGNEKLFF TGTGCCAGCAGCTTAGTAGGTGGGACAGGGAATGAAAAACTGTTTTTT
. . TRBJ1-2 TRBV11-2 CASSLGTVANYGYTF TGTGCCAGCAGCCTGGGGACTGTAGCTAACTATGGCTACACCTTC
. . TRBJ2-2 TRBV19 CASSIVTTNTGELFF TGTGCCAGTAGTATTGTGACTACTAACACCGGGGAGCTGTTTTTT
TRBD1 . TRBJ1-6 TRBV29-1 CIPGQNYNSPLHF TGCATTCCGGGACAGAACTATAATTCACCCCTCCACTTT
. . TRBJ1-1 TRBV11-3 CASSLVAGLGTEAFF TGTGCCAGCAGCTTAGTGGCGGGTTTGGGTACTGAAGCTTTCTTT
. . TRBJ1-2 TRBV19 CASSIGDGYTF TGTGCCAGTAGTATCGGTGATGGCTACACCTTC
. once TRBJ2-7 TRBV6-5 CASSYSKPGAYEQYF TGTGCCAGCAGTTACTCGAAGCCGGGGGCCTACGAGCAGTACTTC
. . TRBJ2-1 TRBV10-1 CASSGSGNEQFF TGCGCCAGCAGTGGGAGCGGTAATGAGCAGTTCTTC
TRBD1 . TRBJ1-2 TRBV27 CASWDRGSYGYTF TGTGCCAGCTGGGACAGGGGAAGCTATGGCTACACCTTC
. . TRBJ2-7 TRBV3-1/TRBV3-2 CASSQVAGSYEQYF TGTGCCAGCAGCCAAGTTGCGGGATCCTACGAGCAGTACTTC
. . TRBJ1-6 TRBV7-6 CASSHSGRNSPLHF TGTGCCAGCAGCCACTCAGGGAGGAATTCACCCCTCCACTTT
. . TRBJ1-2 TRBV3-1/TRBV3-2 CASSQDTQGLGGYTF TGTGCCAGCAGCCAAGATACCCAGGGCTTGGGAGGCTACACCTTC
. . TRBJ2-1 TRBV6-5 CASRIKARDNEQFF TGTGCCAGCAGGATAAAGGCCAGGGACAATGAGCAGTTCTTC
TRBD2 once TRBJ2-3 TRBV7-3 CASSLKAWGLAGTADTQYF TGTGCCAGCAGCTTAAAGGCTTGGGGACTAGCGGGAACGGCAGATACGCAGTATTTT
TRBD1 . TRBJ2-3 TRBV13 CASSSRRGQHATDTQYF TGTGCCAGCAGCTCGCGCAGGGGACAGCACGCGACAGATACGCAGTATTTT
. once TRBJ1-5 TRBV6-5 CASRSGIYQPQHF TGTGCCAGCAGGTCCGGGATTTATCAGCCCCAGCATTTT
. . TRBJ2-5 TRBV9 CASSVGVGETQYF TGTGCCAGCAGCGTAGGGGTCGGGGAGACCCAGTACTTC
. few TRBJ1-3 TRBV4-1 CASSLDRDLTGNTIYF TGCGCCAGCAGCCTAGACCGGGATTTAACTGGAAACACCATATATTTT
. few TRBJ1-1 TRBV29-1 CSVELEEENTEAFF TGCAGCGTTGAACTGGAGGAGGAGAACACTGAAGCTTTCTTT
. . TRBJ2-2 TRBV5-1 CASSVEGLGRFGELFF TGCGCCAGCAGCGTGGAGGGATTGGGGCGCTTCGGGGAGCTGTTTTTT
. few TRBJ2-7 TRBV2 CASSEDRGYEQYF TGTGCCAGCAGTGAAGATCGGGGGTACGAGCAGTACTTC
TRBD2 . TRBJ2-1 TRBV11-3 CASSLDFRTSGRGNEQFF TGTGCCAGCAGCTTAGATTTTCGGACTAGCGGGAGGGGCAATGAGCAGTTCTTC
. . TRBJ2-5 TRBV11-3 CASSLVATEETQYF TGTGCCAGCAGCTTAGTTGCGACAGAAGAGACCCAGTACTTC
TRBD1 . TRBJ1-1 TRBV6-5 CASSMGTAVKEAFF TGTGCCAGCTCCATGGGGACAGCAGTGAAGGAAGCTTTCTTT
TRBD1 few TRBJ1-2 TRBV29-1 CSVQRRTGGYNYGYTF TGCAGCGTCCAGCGAAGGACAGGGGGCTATAACTATGGCTACACCTTC
. . TRBJ2-5 TRBV12-3/TRBV12-4 CASTPRGRETQYF TGTGCCAGCACCCCCCGGGGGAGAGAGACCCAGTACTTC
. . TRBJ1-5 TRBV6-2/TRBV6-3 CASSQRQTPDTYSNQPQHF TGTGCCAGCAGTCAGAGACAGACACCCGACACTTATAGCAATCAGCCCCAGCATTTT
. once TRBJ1-6 TRBV5-1 CASSLVGGLSYNSPLHF TGCGCCAGCAGCTTGGTGGGGGGGCTCTCCTATAATTCACCCCTCCACTTT
. . TRBJ2-2 TRBV7-8 CASSFQTVHTGELFF TGTGCCAGCAGCTTCCAGACAGTACACACCGGGGAGCTGTTTTTT
. . TRBJ2-1 TRBV5-1 CASSTTTGRDEQFF TGCGCCAGCAGCACAACAACAGGGAGGGATGAGCAGTTCTTC
. . TRBJ1-1 TRBV19 CASSIDRNTEAFF TGTGCCAGTAGTATAGACCGGAACACTGAAGCTTTCTTT
TRBD1 . TRBJ2-2 TRBV11-3 CASSSTGMNTGELFF TGTGCCAGCAGCTCGACAGGGATGAACACCGGGGAGCTGTTTTTT
. . TRBJ1-2 TRBV28 CASSSPVEGYTF TGTGCCAGCAGTTCGCCTGTAGAGGGCTACACCTTC
TRBD2 . TRBJ2-2 TRBV7-8 CASSLGGLRNTGELFF TGTGCCAGCAGCTTAGGGGGACTACGGAACACCGGGGAGCTGTTTTTT
TRBD1 . TRBJ2-2 TRBV15 CATSGALGTGGTGELFF TGTGCCACCAGCGGGGCCTTGGGGACAGGGGGCACCGGGGAGCTGTTTTTT
TRBD1 once TRBJ2-5 TRBV7-2 CASSLGGTGRETQYF TGTGCCAGCAGCTTAGGGGGGACAGGGAGGGAGACCCAGTACTTC
. once TRBJ1-2 TRBV9 CASNGGNYGYTF TGTGCCAGCAACGGAGGTAACTATGGCTACACCTTC
. once TRBJ1-5 TRBV27 CASSPLLNQPQHF TGTGCCAGCAGCCCCCTCCTTAATCAGCCCCAGCATTTT
TRBD1 . TRBJ1-6 TRBV2 CASSESPGGYSPLHF TGTGCCAGCAGTGAATCTCCAGGGGGCTATTCACCCCTCCACTTT
. . TRBJ1-1 TRBV21-1 CASSSFLRGGTEAFF TGTGCCAGCAGCTCATTTCTCAGGGGAGGGACTGAAGCTTTCTTT
. . TRBJ1-6 TRBV3-1/TRBV3-2 CASSQASVASYLHF TGTGCCAGCAGCCAAGCAAGCGTTGCTTCTTACCTCCACTTT
. . TRBJ2-1 TRBV11-3 CASSFGSNNEQFF TGTGCCAGCAGCTTCGGGTCTAACAATGAGCAGTTCTTC
. . TRBJ1-1 TRBV2 CASGRDTNTEAFF TGTGCCAGTGGCCGGGACACGAACACTGAAGCTTTCTTT
TRBD2 . TRBJ2-2 TRBV15 CATSRLARGTGELFF TGTGCCACCAGCCGACTAGCGCGTGGCACCGGGGAGCTGTTTTTT
TRBD2 few TRBJ2-3 TRBV11-3 CASSRRLGEGGDTQYF TGTGCCAGCAGCCGGCGTCTGGGGGAGGGCGGGGATACGCAGTATTTT
TRBD2 . TRBJ2-3 TRBV24-1 CATSDLAGGFSDTQYF TGTGCCACCAGTGACCTAGCGGGAGGGTTCTCAGATACGCAGTATTTT